These 29 T cell receptor beta chains came from one sample sequenced in a study of vaccination and CD4 T cells after COVID-19. These receptors are not linked to any known antigen. Treatment: 10-day PBMC culture with coronavirus spike peptide pools or control peptides (ViraFEST assay). An Oncomine TCR Beta short-read assay was used to sequence the DNA from cultured CD4+ T cells. TCRdb re-analysed the PCR reads in MiXCR, keeping a single row per CDR3 protein. The sample comprises about 26,000 distinct CDR3 sequences, 50% to 65% of which are singletons, and under 30% rests with the top ten. The source material was CD4+ T cells from blood, cultured in vitro, sampled before SARS-CoV-2 vaccination. The receptor set was obtained from a human donor who received a COVID-19 vaccine.

The chain carries TRBV7-7 and TRBJ2-5; 7 nucleotides agree with TRBD2. The CDR3 length is 15 residues. Germline CDR1 and CDR2: SSHAT and FNYEAQ (reference sequence). The junction had 7 bases not matched to a gene; V was cut back by 5 bases and J by 1 base. The CDR3 region is CASSPDASGQETQYF. DNA of the CDR3: TGTGCCAGCAGCCCAGATGCTAGCGGCCAAGAGACCCAGTACTTC.

This clonotype was counted between two and nine times. The chain is built from TRBV2 and TRBJ1-1, with 9 bases matching TRBD1. V dropped 6 bases and J dropped 6; count of bases not matched to a gene: 8. This CDR3 is built from 14 residues. Germline assignment: CDR1 SNHLY and CDR2 FYNNEI. The CDR3 DNA is TGTGCCAGCAGGGGACAGGGCGAAGGAGCTGAAGCTTTCTTT. This translates into CASRGQGEGAEAFF.

J is TRBJ1-4 and V is TRBV19; D is unclear. This CDR3 is built from 13 residues. Germline CDR1 LNHDA, CDR2 SQIVND (reference sequence). The V and J ends lost 8 bases and 5 bases respectively, with 12 bases between them. CDR3 coding DNA: TGTGCCAGTGGTACGGTGACGAATGAAAAACTGTTTTTT. It is translated as CASGTVTNEKLFF.

The chain recombines TRBV24-1 with TRBJ2-7; TRBD1 is a possible D gene (5 bases). Trimming removed 7 bases at V and 4 bases at J, with 10 bases between. The CDR3 has 12 amino acids. CDR1 and CDR2 from the germline V gene are KGHDR and SFDVKD. CDR3 sequence: CATSRVGYEQYF. The DNA for the CDR3 is TGTGCCACCAGCAGGGTAGGATACGAGCAGTACTTC.

This clonotype has more than one count but fewer than ten. V and J are TRBV5-4 and TRBJ1-2; 7 bases line up with TRBD1. CDR3 length: 15 amino acids. CDR1 is SGHNT, CDR2 YYREEE, per germline (reference sequence). With 4 bases clipped from V and 3 bases from J, the junction kept 9 bases outside the gene matches. The CDR3 protein is CASSQTGTGDYGYTF. The CDR3 nucleotides are TGTGCCAGCAGCCAGACAGGGACTGGGGACTATGGCTACACCTTC.

The gene calls are TRBV10-3 and TRBJ2-5; D is uncertain. CDR1 ENHRY and CDR2 SYGVKD come from the germline V gene. Between the trimmed V and J ends, which lost 4 bases and 0 bases, there was a span of 9 bases. The CDR3 is 14 residues long. CDR3 in amino acids: CAISASADQETQYF. In nucleotides, the CDR3 is TGTGCCATCAGTGCGTCGGCAGACCAAGAGACCCAGTACTTC.

Turning to this clonotype: One end of the junction does not line up with germline, which may come from a read error. This chain links TRBV7-2 with TRBJ2-1; 7 bases line up with TRBD2. The CDR3 spans 15 residues. The germline gives CDR1 SGHTA, CDR2 FQGNSA. CDR3 sequence: CASSLAASSYNEQFF. Written as DNA, the CDR3 is TGTGCCAGCAGCCTAGCGGCGAGCTCCTACAATGAGCAGTTCTTC.

This clonotype was recorded a few times. The chain is built from TRBV11-3 and TRBJ2-1; D remains unclear. V was trimmed by 3 bases and J by 6 bases, leaving 15 bases between them. This CDR3 is 15 amino acids long. Germline V lookup: CDR1 SGHNT, CDR2 YENEEA. In nucleotides, the CDR3 is TGTGCCAGCAGCTTCGGCAGCCGGACCTCCAATGAGCAGTTCTTC. Amino acid sequence: CASSFGSRTSNEQFF.

This chain connects TRBV6-4 to TRBJ1-1; the match to TRBD1 covers 8 bases. Germline CDR1 reads MRHNA; CDR2 reads SNTAGT. The CDR3 contains 12 residues. J was trimmed by 7 bases and V by 6 bases; bases with no gene match: 4. The chain's CDR3 is CASRTGQGEAFF. The CDR3 DNA reads TGTGCCAGCAGGACCGGACAGGGTGAAGCTTTCTTT.

This clonotype was observed a few times. The chain combines TRBV2 with TRBJ2-2; 8 bases are shared with TRBD1. The length of the CDR3 is 14 residues. Losses at the gene ends were 6 bases for V and 6 bases for J; bases not matched to a gene: 6. Germline CDR1 reads SNHLY; CDR2 reads FYNNEI. The CDR3 protein is CASSLGQGAGELFF. DNA of the CDR3: TGTGCCAGCAGCCTAGGACAGGGTGCCGGGGAGCTGTTTTTT.

J is TRBJ1-2 and V is TRBV5-1; no clear D gene. Germline V gene sequence: CDR1 SGHRS, CDR2 YFSETQ. The CDR3 length is 11 residues. V lost 3 bases and J lost 4, with 4 bases in between. For the CDR3, the DNA is TGCGCCAGCAGCTCGGGCTATGGCTACACCTTC. Its translation: CASSSGYGYTF.

This clonotype was seen a few times. V is TRBV6-7 and J is TRBJ2-7; D is undetermined. TRBV6-7 has ORF status, its function being uncertain. V lost 7 bases, J lost 3 bases, and 16 bases lay in between. The CDR3 loop spans 14 amino acids. The CDR3 coding sequence is TGTGCCAGCACCTTCGACCCGATAGACTACGAGCAGTACTTC. Translated, it gives CASTFDPIDYEQYF.

This rearrangement joins TRBV12-3 or TRBV12-4 to TRBJ2-3; D may be TRBD1 (6 bases). Trimming stripped 7 bases from V and 2 bases from J, with 13 bases between. This CDR3 spans 14 amino acids. For the CDR3, the DNA is TGTGCCAGCACCCAGGGGCCCTACACAGATACGCAGTATTTT. Encoded protein: CASTQGPYTDTQYF.

The sample holds a few counts of this clonotype. The gene calls are TRBV6-2 or TRBV6-3 and TRBJ1-1, with 7 bases fitting TRBD1. V gave up 3 bases and J gave up 3 bases; unmatched junction bases: 10. Looked up from germline, CDR1 is MNHEY and CDR2 is SVGEGT. This CDR3 is 16 amino acids long. This CDR3 is CASSYYRGEWDTEAFF. The CDR3 DNA is TGTGCCAGCAGTTATTACAGGGGCGAATGGGACACTGAAGCTTTCTTT.

This chain connects TRBV6-1 to TRBJ2-5, with D tentatively TRBD1 or TRBD2 (5 bases each). The CDR3 runs 16 residues. Trimming cost V 4 bases and J 2 bases, with 17 bases left between them. Germline-derived CDR1 and CDR2 are MNHNS and SASEGT. CDR3 sequence: CASSVVGTGDQETQYF. CDR3 sequence (DNA): TGTGCCAGCAGTGTAGTCGGGACGGGTGATCAAGAGACCCAGTACTTC.

In this sample, this clonotype turned up a few times. This chain uses TRBV2 with TRBJ1-5; no clear D. This CDR3 is built from 15 residues. V was trimmed by 7 bases and J by 6 bases, leaving 19 bases between them. Per the germline V gene, CDR1 is SNHLY and CDR2 is FYNNEI. CDR3 region: CASTPGEGGFQPQHF. The CDR3 coding sequence is TGTGCCAGCACCCCCGGAGAGGGTGGTTTTCAGCCCCAGCATTTT.

This clonotype was recorded once. This chain joins TRBV20-1 and TRBJ2-3; 8 positions agree with TRBD2. CDR1 is DFQATT and CDR2 is SNEGSKA in the germline V gene (reference sequence). The CDR3 is 15 amino acids. The V segment lost 0 bases and the J segment 2 bases; nucleotides outside the gene matches: 4. The CDR3 region is CSARERGGFTDTQYF. The CDR3 nucleotides read TGCAGTGCTAGAGAACGGGGGGGCTTCACAGATACGCAGTATTTT.

The chain uses TRBV30 and TRBJ1-6; TRBD1 is a possible D gene (5 bases). V was pared by 3 bases and J by 6 bases, with 12 bases between. This CDR3 contains 14 residues. Germline V gene data show CDR1 as GTSNPN and CDR2 as SVGIG (reference sequence). This CDR3 is CAWSGWGVNSPLHF. In DNA, the CDR3 is TGTGCCTGGAGCGGCTGGGGGGTTAATTCACCCCTCCACTTT.

The chain combines TRBV12-3 or TRBV12-4 with TRBJ1-1; possible D gene TRBD1, 6 bases. V dropped 5 bases and J dropped 2 bases, with 21 bases sitting between them. The CDR3 runs 17 residues. CDR3 protein: CASSPTPTGFGNTEAFF. The DNA of the CDR3 is TGTGCCAGCAGTCCTACCCCCACAGGGTTCGGTAACACTGAAGCTTTCTTT.

This clonotype has a handful of counts. The chain uses TRBV12-3 or TRBV12-4 and TRBJ1-6; D is possibly TRBD1 (6 bases). Between the trimmed V and J ends, which lost 5 bases and 7 bases, there was a span of 18 bases. The CDR3 consists of 16 residues. The CDR3 nucleotides read TGTGCCAGCAGTCTCCCCGGGGGGGCGCGGAATTCACCCCTCCACTTT. This codes for CASSLPGGARNSPLHF.

The chain carries TRBV19 and TRBJ1-1; 10 bases line up with TRBD1. The ends lost 8 bases at V and 6 bases at J; junction bases unmatched: 9. The CDR3 length is 14 residues. CDR1 and CDR2 (germline): LNHDA, SQIVND (reference sequence). The CDR3 DNA follows: TGTGCCAGTGAGACAGGGGGCGTGGGAGCTGAAGCTTTCTTT. Translated: CASETGGVGAEAFF.

The V and J genes are TRBV7-8 and TRBJ1-1, with D perhaps matching TRBD1 (6 bases). Trimming took 5 bases from V and 0 from J, leaving 13 bases between them. This CDR3 contains 15 residues. Germline loops: CDR1 SGHVS, CDR2 FQNEAQ. Here the CDR3 reads CASSPRGGLNTEAFF. CDR3 coding DNA: TGTGCCAGCAGCCCCAGAGGGGGACTGAACACTGAAGCTTTCTTT.

The rearrangement joins TRBV7-9 to TRBJ2-5; the match to TRBD1 covers 7 bases. Germline V gene sequence: CDR1 SEHNR, CDR2 FQNEAQ (reference sequence). The CDR3 consists of 14 residues. V lost 0 bases to trimming and J lost 5 bases; unmatched junction nucleotides: 3. This CDR3 is CASSLARGRETQYF. In DNA form, the CDR3 reads TGTGCCAGCAGCTTAGCGAGGGGGCGCGAGACCCAGTACTTC.

J is TRBJ1-1 and V is TRBV18, with TRBD1 as a possible D gene (6 bases). CDR3 length: 16 amino acids. CDR1 KGHSH and CDR2 LQKENI come from the germline V gene. Trimming cost V 10 bases and J 1 base, with 22 bases left between them. The CDR3 loop reads CATQAGGRASNTEAFF. In DNA form, the CDR3 reads TGTGCCACCCAAGCGGGGGGGCGAGCGTCGAACACTGAAGCTTTCTTT.

The CDR3 loop reads CASSGTSGGWTDTQYF. DNA for the CDR3: TGTGCCAGCAGTGGGACTAGCGGGGGCTGGACAGATACGCAGTATTTT. V is TRBV6-2 or TRBV6-3 and J is TRBJ2-3, with 14 bases lining up with TRBD2. The CDR3 is 16 residues long. V was clipped by 5 bases and J by 3 bases; unmatched bases: 4. The germline V gene has CDR1 MNHEY and CDR2 SVGEGT.

The chain employs TRBV12-3 or TRBV12-4 and TRBJ2-4, with 9 bases lining up with TRBD1. V shed 5 bases and J 1 base; nucleotides not matched to a gene: 6. This CDR3 contains 16 residues. The CDR3 spells CASSRDRGTAKNIQYF. In DNA, the CDR3 is TGTGCCAGCAGTCGCGACAGGGGGACGGCCAAAAACATTCAGTACTTC.

This clonotype is a singleton in its sample. V gene TRBV4-1 combines with J gene TRBJ2-5; the D gene could be TRBD1 or TRBD2 (5 bases each). The CDR3 consists of 15 residues. Trimming cost V 3 bases and J 2 bases, with 13 bases left between them. CDR1 and CDR2 (germline): MGHRA, YSYEKL. The CDR3 is CASSQGTAQQETQYF. DNA of the CDR3: TGCGCCAGCAGCCAGGGGACGGCCCAACAAGAGACCCAGTACTTC.

V gene TRBV10-3 combines with J gene TRBJ2-7, with no clear D. Germline assignment: CDR1 ENHRY and CDR2 SYGVKD. The CDR3 is 14 residues long. The V and J ends lost 4 bases and 0 bases respectively, with 10 bases between them. CDR3 sequence (DNA): TGTGCCATCAGTGTCGAACGGAGCTCCTACGAGCAGTACTTC. This sequence encodes CAISVERSSYEQYF.

This clonotype came up a few times. The rearrangement joins TRBV24-1 to TRBJ2-2, with no clear D. This CDR3 is built from 12 residues. Germline loops: CDR1 KGHDR, CDR2 SFDVKD. The V end was cut by 8 bases, the J end by 7 bases, with 10 bases between. The CDR3 coding sequence is TGTGCCACCACTTCCTCACGCGGGGAGCTGTTTTTT. Its translation is CATTSSRGELFF.